These 25 T cell receptor beta chains came from one sample sequenced in a study of spatial heterogeneity in lung cancer (dated by TCRdb to between 2018 and 2020). Summary of the overall study and its limitations: The number of expanded intratumoral alpha and beta TCRs correlated with the tumor nonsynonymous mutation count.

Library generation was performed with 5' RACE. Sequencer: NextSeq 500. The public reads were reprocessed in TCRdb via fastp at Q25 and MiXCR, keeping in-frame beta chains. Every distinct CDR3 protein forms one entry, paired with its most common genes and DNA. For this sample the table gives around 6,000 distinct CDR3 sequences, of which less than 15% were detected only once. The top ten hold about 10% of the sample. The sample's time point label, in plain terms: sample taken at primary tumor resection. The antigens these receptors bind are not known. The material was lung tumor tissue, obtained at surgery. The receptor set was obtained from a male donor with early-stage non-small cell lung cancer.

Details on this clonotype: This beta chain appears as a stray read in a library generated for alpha chains; its size is not informative. The chain couples TRBV5-1 to TRBJ2-3; 7 bases are a match to TRBD2. V lost 5 bases to trimming and J lost 0 bases; unmatched junction nucleotides: 6. This CDR3 region has 15 residues. Germline V gene lookup returns CDR1 SGHRS and CDR2 YFSETQ. CDR3 coding DNA: TGCGCCAGCAGGTTCAGCGGGAAAAGCACAGATACGCAGTATTTT. Its protein product is CASRFSGKSTDTQYF.

Remarks on this clonotype: This beta chain turned up in a library designed for alpha chains; as an off-target read, its abundance says little. This chain joins TRBV15 and TRBJ2-7; D remains ambiguous. CDR1 and CDR2 from the germline V gene are LNHNV and YYDKDF (reference sequence). Trimming removed 6 bases at V and 4 bases at J, with 13 bases between. The CDR3 length is 13 residues. CDR3 residues: CATRSASAYEQYF. CDR3 coding DNA: TGTGCCACCAGGAGTGCGAGCGCGTACGAGCAGTACTTC.

Remarks on this clonotype: This beta chain is a stray read from a library made for alpha chains; its abundance is not meaningful. The V gene is TRBV12-3 or TRBV12-4, the J gene TRBJ2-4; D might be TRBD1 or TRBD2, each matching 5 bases. Trimming removed 6 bases from V and 2 bases from J, with 14 bases in between. The length of the CDR3 is 15 residues. This CDR3 is CASRADTGSKNIQYF. The CDR3 DNA sequence: TGTGCCAGCAGAGCGGATACAGGTTCCAAAAACATTCAGTACTTC.

As for this clonotype: This beta chain is a stray sequence in a library constructed for alpha chains; its clone size is not meaningful. The chain combines TRBV18 with TRBJ2-7; a weak D match, TRBD2 (5 bases). Trimming took off 2 bases at V and 3 bases at J, with 11 bases between the two ends. The CDR3 runs 14 residues. Germline values: CDR1 KGHSH, CDR2 LQKENI. Here the CDR3 reads CASSPNQEDYEQYF. In DNA form, the CDR3 reads TGTGCCAGCTCACCAAATCAGGAGGACTACGAGCAGTACTTC.

By its share, this clonotype is medium-sized. Since the library was made to target alpha chains, this beta chain is a stray read and its abundance is not meaningful. V is TRBV6-2 or TRBV6-3 and J is TRBJ2-3, with D tentatively TRBD1 or TRBD2 (6 bases each). Per the germline V gene, CDR1 is MNHEY and CDR2 is SVGEGT. This CDR3 contains 11 residues. The germline V and J ends were trimmed by 8 bases and 8 bases, with 11 bases remaining between them. CDR3 loop: CASAWGATQYF. The DNA of the CDR3 is TGTGCCAGCGCCTGGGGGGCTACGCAGTATTTT.

As concerns this clonotype: This beta chain appears as a stray read in a library generated for alpha chains; its size is not informative. V gene TRBV7-9 combines with J gene TRBJ1-3; the D is unclear. The CDR3 loop spans 14 amino acids. The germline CDR1 and CDR2 sequences are SEHNR and FQNEAQ (reference sequence). Trimming took off 7 bases at V and 0 bases at J, with 10 bases between the two ends. DNA for the CDR3: TGTGCCAGCAAGGCCGACACCTCTGGAAACACCATATATTTT. Its protein is CASKADTSGNTIYF.

Concerning this clonotype: This beta chain represents an off-target read in a library built for alpha chains; its size is of limited meaning. V usage is TRBV5-6 and J usage is TRBJ2-3; 12 nucleotides match TRBD2. V lost 1 base and J lost 0; bases outside the gene matches: 12. Per germline, CDR1 SGHDT and CDR2 YYEEEE. CDR3 length: 20 residues. CDR3 in DNA: TGTGCCAGCAGCTTGATCGTAGGACTAGCGGGGATTTCTAGCACAGATACGCAGTATTTT. This codes for CASSLIVGLAGISSTDTQYF.

This clonotype is medium-sized within its sample. This beta chain appears as a stray read in a library generated for alpha chains; its size is not informative. The rearrangement joins TRBV7-2 to TRBJ2-1, with 7 nucleotides matching TRBD2. CDR3 length equals 14 residues. The germline gives CDR1 SGHTA, CDR2 FQGNSA. Unmatched junction bases numbered 9, after V lost 5 bases and J lost 8 bases. CDR3 DNA sequence: TGTGCCAGCAGCCCCGGGACTACTGGCGATGAGCAGTTCTTC. Its protein is CASSPGTTGDEQFF. Full variable domain (outside the CDR3, taken from reference TRBV7-2 and TRBJ2-1): GAGVSQSPSNKVTEKGKDVELRCDPISGHTALYWYRQSLGQGLEFLIYFQGNSAPDKSGLPSDRFSAERTGGSVSTLTIQRTQQEDSAVYLCASSPGTTGDEQFFGPGTRLTVL.

This clonotype counts as medium-sized. For a library built for alpha chains, this beta chain is a stray read; little rests on its size. The chain carries TRBV6-5 and TRBJ2-5, with 12 positions matching TRBD2. V lost 5 bases to trimming and J lost 3 bases; unmatched junction nucleotides: 4. This CDR3 comprises 15 residues. Looked up from germline, CDR1 is MNHEY and CDR2 is SVGAGI. For the CDR3, the DNA is TGTGCCAGCAGTGCCGCTAGCGGGGGGGAAGAGACCCAGTACTTC. It encodes CASSAASGGEETQYF.

Points on this clonotype: In a library made to pick up alpha chains, this beta chain is a stray read with a size that means little. The chain links TRBV6-5 to TRBJ2-3, with D possibly TRBD2 on 6 matching bases. CDR3 size: 12 residues. Deletions cut 11 bases from V and 4 bases from J, with 13 bases between. Germline V gene data show CDR1 as MNHEY and CDR2 as SVGAGI. DNA of the CDR3: TGTGCCTCGCGGGGCCAGGCAGATACGCAGTATTTT. Protein: CASRGQADTQYF.

To note about this clonotype: Being off target in a library aimed at alpha chains, this beta chain has a size of little meaning. The chain carries TRBV28 and TRBJ2-7; maybe TRBD1 (7 bases). Per the germline V gene, CDR1 is MDHEN and CDR2 is SYDVKM. The germline V and J ends were trimmed by 4 bases and 2 bases, with 15 bases remaining between them. The CDR3 totals 15 residues. This CDR3 reads CASSSGGGRAYEQYF. CDR3 sequence (DNA): TGTGCCAGCAGTTCTGGAGGGGGCCGCGCCTACGAGCAGTACTTC.

This clonotype was seen many times. The library was designed around alpha chains, so this beta chain is a stray read whose abundance carries little weight. The chain uses TRBV12-3 or TRBV12-4 and TRBJ1-5; D is unclear. The CDR3 is 13 residues long. The V and J ends lost 5 bases and 5 bases respectively, with 10 bases between them. CDR3 loop: CASSPLGYQPQHF. The CDR3 DNA reads TGTGCCAGCAGTCCGCTCGGTTATCAGCCCCAGCATTTT.

This clonotype ranks as medium-sized (0.01 to 0.1%). Little can be read into the size of this beta chain, an off-target read in a library designed for alpha chains. The rearrangement uses TRBV5-4 and TRBJ2-7; 7 bases match TRBD1. With 1 base clipped from V and 2 bases from J, the junction kept 0 bases outside the gene matches. In germline, CDR1 is SGHNT, CDR2 YYREEE (reference sequence). CDR3 size: 13 residues. CDR3 sequence (DNA): TGTGCCAGCAGCTTGCAGGGGGCCTACGAGCAGTACTTC. It yields the protein CASSLQGAYEQYF.

This clonotype has at least ten counts. In a library made to pick up alpha chains, this beta chain is a stray read with a size that means little. The chain carries TRBV20-1 and TRBJ2-5, with D perhaps matching TRBD2 (6 bases). V gave up 2 bases and J gave up 5 bases, with 15 bases separating them. Looked up from germline, CDR1 is DFQATT and CDR2 is SNEGSKA (reference sequence). The CDR3 loop spans 14 amino acids. The CDR3 reads CSARPSGSGETQYF. Here the CDR3 DNA reads TGCAGTGCTAGACCCTCAGGGAGCGGGGAGACCCAGTACTTC.

In this sample, this clonotype turned up a few times. A library prepared for alpha chains yielded this beta chain as an off-target read; its size is of little meaning. The rearrangement uses TRBV5-1 and TRBJ1-2, with D possibly being TRBD1 (6 bases). The CDR3 has 14 residues. The germline CDR1 and CDR2 sequences are SGHRS and YFSETQ. Trimming took 0 bases from V and 8 from J, leaving 14 bases between them. The DNA of the CDR3 is TGCGCCAGCAGCTTGGCGGACAGCTATCGAGGCTACACCTTC. Translation: CASSLADSYRGYTF. Complete variable domain (other parts from reference TRBV5-1 and TRBJ1-2): KAGVTQTPRYLIKTRGQQVTLSCSPISGHRSVSWYQQTPGQGLQFLFEYFSETQRNKGNFPGRFSGRQFSNSRSEMNVSTLELGDSALYLCASSLADSYRGYTFGSGTRLTVV.

In this sample, this clonotype is medium-sized. Since the library was made to target alpha chains, this beta chain is a stray read and its abundance is not meaningful. This chain connects TRBV6-2 or TRBV6-3 to TRBJ2-7, with 7 bases aligning to TRBD2. The J segment lost 0 bases and the V segment lost 5 bases, leaving 10 bases of the junction unmatched. The CDR3 consists of 16 residues. CDR1 and CDR2 (germline): MNHEY, SVGEGT. The CDR3 bases are TGTGCCAGCAGTGAACCGGGGGGACTCCTCTCCTACGAGCAGTACTTC. Protein: CASSEPGGLLSYEQYF.

This clonotype showed up just a few times. This beta chain is off target for a library built for alpha chains, so its abundance means little. The chain links TRBV5-6 to TRBJ1-1, with no clear D. Germline lookup yields CDR1 SGHDT and CDR2 YYEEEE. This CDR3 has 14 residues. The V end was cut by 0 bases, the J end by 0 bases, with 6 bases between. The CDR3 region is CASSLGPLNTEAFF. The DNA for the CDR3 is TGTGCCAGCAGCTTGGGACCGCTGAACACTGAAGCTTTCTTT. Looking up the rest from reference TRBV5-6 and TRBJ1-1 gives the full variable domain: DAGVTQSPTHLIKTRGQQVTLRCSPKSGHDTVSWYQQALGQGPQFIFQYYEEEERQRGNFPDRFSGHQFPNYSSELNVNALLLGDSALYLCASSLGPLNTEAFFGQGTRLTVV.

This clonotype was observed a few times. This beta chain is an unintended read in a library built for alpha chains; its size means little. This chain joins TRBV6-5 and TRBJ2-3; D call uncertain. The germline gives CDR1 MNHEY, CDR2 SVGAGI. The CDR3 loop spans 13 amino acids. Between the trimmed V and J ends, which lost 4 bases and 4 bases, there was a span of 9 bases. CDR3 loop: CASSLEWADTQYF. CDR3 coding DNA: TGTGCCAGCAGTTTGGAGTGGGCAGATACGCAGTATTTT.

Note on this clonotype: This beta chain is an off-target read within a library intended for alpha chains, so its frequency means little. The V call is TRBV3-1, the J call TRBJ2-3; no firm D call. CDR3 length equals 14 residues. V dropped 2 bases and J dropped 0 bases, with 6 bases sitting between them. CDR1 is LGHDT, CDR2 YNNKEL, per germline (reference sequence). The CDR3 spells CASSQRRSTDTQYF. The CDR3 DNA reads TGTGCCAGCAGCCAACGCCGGAGCACAGATACGCAGTATTTT.

Concerning this clonotype: With the library built for alpha chains, this beta chain is off target and its frequency is not meaningful. The chain employs TRBV18 and TRBJ2-5, with unresolved D. The V gene's germline CDR1 is KGHSH and CDR2 LQKENI. Trimming pared 3 bases from V and 0 bases from J, leaving 8 bases between. The CDR3 contains 14 residues. CDR3: CASSPSVNQETQYF. In DNA, the CDR3 is TGTGCCAGCTCACCCTCGGTTAACCAAGAGACCCAGTACTTC.

This clonotype is judged medium-sized. Since the library was made to target alpha chains, this beta chain is a stray read and its abundance is not meaningful. The rearrangement links TRBV5-4 to TRBJ2-1; 10 bases fit TRBD2. The CDR3 sequence is 19 residues long. Germline loops: CDR1 SGHNT, CDR2 YYREEE (reference sequence). J lost 5 bases, V lost 4 bases, and 18 bases had no gene match. CDR3 amino acids: CASSLGGLAGAPPHNEQFF. The CDR3 DNA sequence: TGTGCCAGCAGCCTCGGGGGGCTAGCGGGGGCCCCACCCCACAATGAGCAGTTCTTC.

This clonotype came up many times. Within a library made for alpha chains, this beta chain is off target, and its count is uninformative. The genes are TRBV2 and TRBJ2-1; weak D call: TRBD1 (6 bases). V was shortened by 6 bases and J by 1 base, with 13 bases between the two germline ends. Germline values: CDR1 SNHLY, CDR2 FYNNEI. The CDR3 loop spans 15 amino acids. Here the CDR3 reads CASSNGQRSYNEQFF. The CDR3 nucleotides read TGTGCCAGCAGCAATGGACAGCGATCCTACAATGAGCAGTTCTTC.

This clonotype is classed as medium-sized. This beta chain turned up in a library designed for alpha chains; as an off-target read, its abundance says little. V usage is TRBV27 and J usage is TRBJ2-4; TRBD1 matches at 8 bases. Germline V gene sequence: CDR1 MNHEY, CDR2 SMNVEV (reference sequence). The CDR3 is made up of 16 amino acids. After removal of 5 bases from V and 7 bases from J, the junction contained 13 bases not matched to a gene. The CDR3: CASSTPRGLWRNIQYF. CDR3 in DNA: TGTGCCAGCAGTACCCCCAGGGGGCTGTGGAGGAACATTCAGTACTTC.

This clonotype occurred once. This beta chain is a stray sequence in a library constructed for alpha chains; its clone size is not meaningful. The V and J genes are TRBV21-1 and TRBJ2-7; whether TRBD1, the table's D call, matches the DNA was not checked. TRBV21-1 has pseudogene status. The CDR3 spans 14 residues. The CDR3 reads CASSYPGQGYEQYF. CDR3 coding DNA: TGTGCCAGCAGCTACCCGGGACAGGGCTACGAGCAGTACTTC.

As concerns this clonotype: Because the library targeted alpha chains, this beta chain is an off-target read whose size means little. This chain links TRBV4-3 with TRBJ1-1; tentative D call: TRBD1 (5 bases). CDR1 LGHNA and CDR2 YSLEER come from the germline V gene. Trimming took 1 base from V and 1 from J, leaving 10 bases between them. The CDR3 runs 15 residues. This CDR3 reads CASSQVRGTNTEAFF. CDR3 nucleotides: TGCGCCAGCAGCCAAGTCAGAGGGACGAACACTGAAGCTTTCTTT.